Sequencing of this T cell receptor gamma chain was carried out in a study of Vδ1+ human thymocytes. RNA was extracted from the cells and then reverse transcribed. CDR3 amplicons came from multiplex PCR with pooled V-gene forward and constant-region reverse primers. TCRdb reprocessed the multiplex PCR reads through CATT. The table shows about 27,000 gamma-chain clones, with over 15% occurring only once. Study conclusions and caveats: Thymic TRG and TRD repertoires appeared highly polyclonal. TRD repertoires were essentially private, unlike widely shared TRG clonotypes. Unlike peripheral blood Vdelta1+ controls, thymic delta-chain sequences included 20% to 25% Vdelta2 and few Vdelta3.

The trim removed 2 bases at V and 11 bases at J, leaving 9 bases unmatched. The CDR3 covers 12 residues. Germline values: CDR1 GITISATS, CDR2 ISYDGTV (reference sequence). In the case of this clone: The antigen is not known.

The sequencing input was Vdelta1+ gamma-delta thymocytes from the thymus. Described subset: FACS-sorted CD3+ TCRalphabeta- TCRVdelta1+ TCRVdelta2- thymocytes. The chain employs TRGV9 and TRGJ1 or TRGJ2. This TCR derives from a boy younger than two who had congenital heart surgery. The CDR3 DNA reads TGTGCCTTGTGGGAGGACAAAGGAGAGAAACTCTTT. Translation: CALWEDKGEKLF.